This TCR beta chain is from a study of blood T cell repertoires in COVID-19. Study context: Sites in the United States, Italy and Spain provided acute and convalescent COVID-19 samples. T cells, B-cell-depleted T cells, or PBMCs supplied cDNA or gDNA.

Clones were sequenced by immunoSEQ multiplex PCR, and TCRdb holds only the in-frame ones, with some missing. Seen here are some 47,000 clones, 86% observed once, and the top ten hold 2.5% to 3%. This CDR3 comprises 15 residues. V was trimmed by 5 bases and J by 5 bases, leaving 18 bases between them. From germline, CDR1 is SGHTA and CDR2 FQGTGA. V and J are TRBV7-3 and TRBJ2-5; maybe TRBD2 (7 bases). The sequenced sample consisted of peripheral blood. The receptor was derived from a woman of 80 years or more with acute or convalescent COVID-19. The CDR3 DNA sequence: TGTGCCAGCAGCCCAACTGGGGGGGGCGAGGAGACCCAGTACTTC. Amino acid sequence: CASSPTGGGEETQYF.